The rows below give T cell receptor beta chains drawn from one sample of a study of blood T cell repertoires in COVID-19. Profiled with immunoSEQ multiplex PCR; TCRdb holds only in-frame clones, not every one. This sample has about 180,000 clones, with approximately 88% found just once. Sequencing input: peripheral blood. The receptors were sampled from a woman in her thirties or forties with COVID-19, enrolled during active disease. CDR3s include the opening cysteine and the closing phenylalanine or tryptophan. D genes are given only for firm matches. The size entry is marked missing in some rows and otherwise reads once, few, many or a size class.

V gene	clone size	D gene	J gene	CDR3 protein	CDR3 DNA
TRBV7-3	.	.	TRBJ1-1	CASSSRVNTEAFF	TGTGCCAGCAGCTCACGGGTGAACACTGAAGCTTTCTTT
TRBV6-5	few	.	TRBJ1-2	CASSNAAYGYGYTF	TGTGCCAGCAGTAATGCGGCTTACGGCTATGGCTACACCTTC
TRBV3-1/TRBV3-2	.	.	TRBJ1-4	CASSQALSEKLFF	TGTGCCAGCAGCCAAGCCCTTAGTGAAAAACTGTTTTTT
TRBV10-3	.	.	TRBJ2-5	CAISPPTQETQYF	TGTGCCATCAGCCCGCCGACTCAAGAGACCCAGTACTTC
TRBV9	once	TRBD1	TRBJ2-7	CASSDHRGYEQYF	TGTGCCAGCAGCGACCACAGGGGCTACGAGCAGTACTTC
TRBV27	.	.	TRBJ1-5	CASSGRDSTYSNQPQHF	TGTGCCAGCAGTGGAAGAGACAGTACCTATAGCAATCAGCCCCAGCATTTT
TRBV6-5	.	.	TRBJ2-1	CATLGLGLTGEQFF	TGTGCCACCTTGGGGCTGGGACTCACGGGCGAGCAGTTCTTC
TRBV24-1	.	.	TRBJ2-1	CATSPRGGGYNEQFF	TGTGCCACCTCCCCGCGGGGAGGAGGCTACAATGAGCAGTTCTTC
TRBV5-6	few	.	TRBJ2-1	CASSLATYNEQFF	TGTGCCAGCAGCTTGGCTACTTACAATGAGCAGTTCTTC
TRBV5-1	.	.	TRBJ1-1	CASSSGNGGLWAFF	TGCGCCAGCAGCTCGGGGAACGGGGGGTTATGGGCTTTCTTT
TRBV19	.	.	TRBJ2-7	CATGAGPYEQYF	TGTGCCACGGGAGCTGGGCCTTACGAGCAGTACTTC
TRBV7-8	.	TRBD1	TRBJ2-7	CASSRTGNGEQYF	TGTGCCAGCAGCCGGACAGGGAATGGCGAGCAGTACTTC
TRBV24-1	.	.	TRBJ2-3	CATSDSQGQDTQYF	TGTGCCACCAGTGATTCACAGGGTCAGGATACGCAGTATTTT
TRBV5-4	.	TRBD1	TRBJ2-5	CASSLMTGGRETQYF	TGTGCCAGCAGCCTAATGACAGGGGGGAGAGAGACCCAGTACTTC
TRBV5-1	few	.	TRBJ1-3	CASSPQGRGNTIYF	TGCGCCAGCAGCCCACAGGGAAGGGGAAACACCATATATTTT
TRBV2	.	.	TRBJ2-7	CASSEGAGQTYEQYF	TGTGCCAGCAGTGAAGGGGCCGGACAGACCTACGAGCAGTACTTC
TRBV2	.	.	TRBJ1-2	CASMEGYGYTF	TGTGCCAGCATGGAGGGTTATGGCTACACCTTC